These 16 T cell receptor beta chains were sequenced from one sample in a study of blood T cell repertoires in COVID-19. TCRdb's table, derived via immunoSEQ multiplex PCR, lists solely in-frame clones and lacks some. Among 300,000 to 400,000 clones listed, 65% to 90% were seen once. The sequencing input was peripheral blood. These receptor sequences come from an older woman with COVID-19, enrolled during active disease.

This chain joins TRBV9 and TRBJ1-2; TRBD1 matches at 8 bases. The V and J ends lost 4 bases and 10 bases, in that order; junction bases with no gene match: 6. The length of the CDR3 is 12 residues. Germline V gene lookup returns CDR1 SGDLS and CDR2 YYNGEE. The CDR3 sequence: CASSTRDRLYTF. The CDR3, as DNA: TGTGCCAGCAGCACGAGGGACAGGCTCTACACCTTC.

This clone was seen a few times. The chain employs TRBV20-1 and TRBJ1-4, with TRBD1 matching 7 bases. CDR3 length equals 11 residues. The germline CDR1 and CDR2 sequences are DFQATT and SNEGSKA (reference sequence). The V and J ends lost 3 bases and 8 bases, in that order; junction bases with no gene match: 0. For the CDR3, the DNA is TGCAGTGCTAGCAGGGGGGAAAAACTGTTTTTT. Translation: CSASRGEKLFF.

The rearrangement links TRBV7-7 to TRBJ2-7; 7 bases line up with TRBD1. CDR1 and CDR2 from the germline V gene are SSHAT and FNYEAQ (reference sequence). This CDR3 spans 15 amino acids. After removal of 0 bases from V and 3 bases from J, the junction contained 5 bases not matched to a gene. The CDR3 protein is CASSLAGQLHYEQYF. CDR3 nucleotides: TGTGCCAGCAGCTTAGCGGGACAGCTTCACTACGAGCAGTACTTC.

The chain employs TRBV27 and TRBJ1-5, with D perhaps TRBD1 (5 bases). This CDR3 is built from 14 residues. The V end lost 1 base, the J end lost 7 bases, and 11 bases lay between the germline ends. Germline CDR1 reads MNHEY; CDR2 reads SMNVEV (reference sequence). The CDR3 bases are TGTGCCAGCAGTTTATGGGGAGGGGAACAGCCCCAGCATTTT. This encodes CASSLWGGEQPQHF.

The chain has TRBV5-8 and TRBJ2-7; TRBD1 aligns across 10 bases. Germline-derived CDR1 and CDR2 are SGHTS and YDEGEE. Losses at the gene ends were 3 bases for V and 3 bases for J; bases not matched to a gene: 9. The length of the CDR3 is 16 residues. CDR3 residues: CASSSLEGTGVYEQYF. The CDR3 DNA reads TGTGCCAGCAGCTCCCTAGAGGGGACAGGGGTCTACGAGCAGTACTTC.

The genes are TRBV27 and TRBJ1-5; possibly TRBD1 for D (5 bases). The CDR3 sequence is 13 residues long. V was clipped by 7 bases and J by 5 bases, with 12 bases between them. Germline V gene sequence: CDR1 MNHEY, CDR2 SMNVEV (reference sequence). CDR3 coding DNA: TGTGCCAGCACCCTGACAGTAGATCAGCCCCAGCATTTT. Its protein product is CASTLTVDQPQHF.

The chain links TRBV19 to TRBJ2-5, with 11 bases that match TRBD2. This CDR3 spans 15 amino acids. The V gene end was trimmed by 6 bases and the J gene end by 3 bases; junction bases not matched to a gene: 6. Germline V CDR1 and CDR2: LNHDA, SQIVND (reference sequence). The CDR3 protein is CASRRLTSGEETQYF. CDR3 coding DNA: TGTGCCAGTAGGCGATTGACTAGCGGGGAAGAGACCCAGTACTTC.

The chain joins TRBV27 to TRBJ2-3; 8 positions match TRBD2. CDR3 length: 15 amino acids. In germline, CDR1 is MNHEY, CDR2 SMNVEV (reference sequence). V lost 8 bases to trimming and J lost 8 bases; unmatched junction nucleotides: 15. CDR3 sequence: CASSTGGIPIGTQYF. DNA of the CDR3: TGTGCCAGCTCCACGGGGGGGATACCAATCGGTACGCAGTATTTT.

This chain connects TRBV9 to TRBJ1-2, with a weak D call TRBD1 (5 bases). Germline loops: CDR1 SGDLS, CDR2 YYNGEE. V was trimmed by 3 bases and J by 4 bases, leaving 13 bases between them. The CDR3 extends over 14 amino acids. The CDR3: CASSASDMTYGYTF. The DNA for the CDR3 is TGTGCCAGCAGCGCCTCGGACATGACCTATGGCTACACCTTC.

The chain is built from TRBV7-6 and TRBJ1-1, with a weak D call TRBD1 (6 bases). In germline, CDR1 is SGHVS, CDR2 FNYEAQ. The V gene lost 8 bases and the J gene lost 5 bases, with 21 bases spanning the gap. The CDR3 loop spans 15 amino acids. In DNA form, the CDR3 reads TGTGCCAGCTCCGGGGGGGCGGCATTAGGAACTGAAGCTTTCTTT. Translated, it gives CASSGGAALGTEAFF.

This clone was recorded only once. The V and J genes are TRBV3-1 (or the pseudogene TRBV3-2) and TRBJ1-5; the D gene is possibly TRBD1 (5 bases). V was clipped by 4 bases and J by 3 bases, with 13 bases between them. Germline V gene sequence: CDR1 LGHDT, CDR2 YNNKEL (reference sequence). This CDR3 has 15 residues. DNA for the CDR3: TGTGCCAGCAGCCCAGCTTCAGGGTTCAATCAGCCCCAGCATTTT. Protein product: CASSPASGFNQPQHF.

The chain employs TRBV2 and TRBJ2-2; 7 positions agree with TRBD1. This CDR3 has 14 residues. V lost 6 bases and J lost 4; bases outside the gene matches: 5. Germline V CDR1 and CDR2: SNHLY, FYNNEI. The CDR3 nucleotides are TGTGCCAGCAGGCCGCGGACAGGCACCGGGGAGCTGTTTTTT. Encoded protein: CASRPRTGTGELFF.

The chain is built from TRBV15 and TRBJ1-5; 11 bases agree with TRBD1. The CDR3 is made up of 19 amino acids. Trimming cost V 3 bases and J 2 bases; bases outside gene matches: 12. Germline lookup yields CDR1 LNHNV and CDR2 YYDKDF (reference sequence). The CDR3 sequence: CATSSLGTGGRFGNQPQHF. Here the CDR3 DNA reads TGTGCCACCAGCAGTTTAGGGACAGGGGGAAGATTTGGCAATCAGCCCCAGCATTTT.

The CDR3 spells CSVVRDTNTEAFF. DNA for the CDR3: TGCAGCGTTGTCAGGGATACGAACACTGAAGCTTTCTTT. V gene TRBV29-1 combines with J gene TRBJ1-1; tentative D call: TRBD1 (5 bases). CDR3 size: 13 residues. Deletions cut 4 bases from V and 1 base from J, with 10 bases between. The germline CDR1 and CDR2 sequences are SQVTM and ANQGSEA. Drawing the rest from reference TRBV29-1 and TRBJ1-1, the complete variable domain is SAVISQKPSRDICQRGTSLTIQCQVDSQVTMMFWYRQQPGQSLTLIATANQGSEATYESGFVIDKFPISRPNLTFSTLTVSNMSPEDSSIYLCSVVRDTNTEAFFGQGTRLTVV.

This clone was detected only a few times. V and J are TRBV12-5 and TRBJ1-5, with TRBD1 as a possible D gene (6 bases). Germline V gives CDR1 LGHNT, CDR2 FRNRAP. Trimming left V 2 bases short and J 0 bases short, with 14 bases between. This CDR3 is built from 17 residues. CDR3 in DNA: TGTGCTAGTGGTTTGCAATGGGGGGGGCATAGCAATCAGCCCCAGCATTTT. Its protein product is CASGLQWGGHSNQPQHF.

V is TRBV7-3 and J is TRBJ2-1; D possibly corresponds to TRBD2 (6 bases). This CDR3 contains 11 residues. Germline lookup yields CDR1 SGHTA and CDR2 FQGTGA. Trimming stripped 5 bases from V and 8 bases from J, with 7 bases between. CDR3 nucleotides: TGTGCCAGCAGCCCGGGGGATGAGCAGTTCTTC. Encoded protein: CASSPGDEQFF. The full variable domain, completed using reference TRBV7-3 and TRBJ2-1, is GAGVSQTPSNKVTEKGKYVELRCDPISGHTALYWYRQSLGQGPEFLIYFQGTGAADDSGLPNDRFFAVRPEGSVSTLKIQRTERGDSAVYLCASSPGDEQFFGPGTRLTVL.